The 9 T cell receptor beta chains below come from one sample, sequenced in a study of cytomegalovirus exposure and HLA in healthy donors. Sequenced by immunoSEQ multiplex PCR; TCRdb stores in-frame clones only, minus some. This table has about 160,000 clones, roughly 91% appearing once. The sample was PBMCs. The receptors stem from a man between 18 and 35 years old in good health and CMV-seropositive.

This clone appeared once. The genes are TRBV5-1 and TRBJ2-5; 9 positions agree with TRBD2. Losses at the gene ends were 0 bases for V and 3 bases for J; bases not matched to a gene: 3. The CDR3 extends over 15 amino acids. Germline V gene data show CDR1 as SGHRS and CDR2 as YFSETQ. CDR3 region: CASSLVAGVKETQYF. Written as DNA, the CDR3 is TGCGCCAGCAGCTTGGTAGCGGGAGTTAAAGAGACCCAGTACTTC.

The rearrangement uses TRBV27 and TRBJ2-7, with 8 bases fitting TRBD1. The CDR3 runs to 14 residues. Germline CDR1 MNHEY, CDR2 SMNVEV (reference sequence). With 10 bases clipped from V and 1 base from J, the junction kept 9 bases outside the gene matches. Written as DNA, the CDR3 is TGTGCCACCTATCCTGGGACAGGTTCCTACGAGCAGTACTTC. Residues: CATYPGTGSYEQYF.

V usage is TRBV9 and J usage is TRBJ2-1, with D possibly TRBD2 on 5 matching bases. Trimming stripped 1 base from V and 6 bases from J, with 8 bases between. This CDR3 comprises 13 residues. Germline CDR1 and CDR2: SGDLS and YYNGEE. The CDR3: CASSVSSGNEQFF. CDR3 sequence (DNA): TGTGCCAGCAGCGTAAGCAGCGGCAATGAGCAGTTCTTC.

This chain joins TRBV6-1 and TRBJ2-5, with 10 positions matching TRBD2. The CDR3 has 16 residues. The ends lost 1 base at V and 5 bases at J; junction bases unmatched: 7. From germline, CDR1 is MNHNS and CDR2 SASEGT. CDR3 sequence reads: CASSEGLAGALETQYF. For the CDR3, the DNA is TGTGCCAGCAGTGAAGGGCTAGCGGGAGCTCTGGAGACCCAGTACTTC.

The rearrangement links TRBV28 to TRBJ2-6; a possible D gene is TRBD1 (5 bases). Germline values: CDR1 MDHEN, CDR2 SYDVKM. V lost 2 bases and J 0 bases, leaving 5 bases between the germline ends. The CDR3 is 15 residues long. The CDR3 loop reads CASSLRGSGANVLTF. The CDR3 DNA reads TGTGCCAGCAGTTTAAGGGGCTCTGGGGCCAACGTCCTGACTTTC. Variable domain in full (rest from reference TRBV28 and TRBJ2-6): DVKVTQSSRYLVKRTGEKVFLECVQDMDHENMFWYRQDPGLGLRLIYFSYDVKMKEKGDIPEGYSVSREKKERFSLILESASTNQTSMYLCASSLRGSGANVLTFGAGSRLTVL.

V gene TRBV28 combines with J gene TRBJ1-2, with 9 bases that match TRBD1. V was pared by 10 bases and J by 7 bases, with 13 bases of the junction left unmatched. CDR3 length equals 14 residues. Germline loops: CDR1 MDHEN, CDR2 SYDVKM. The CDR3 coding sequence is TGTGCCACCCTCCTTGTACAGGGGGCTGGTGGCTACACCTTC. Its translation: CATLLVQGAGGYTF.

The rearrangement joins TRBV11-2 to TRBJ1-1; weak D call: TRBD1 (6 bases). Per germline, CDR1 SGHAT and CDR2 FQNNGV. With 4 bases removed from V and 0 bases from J, the gap between germline ends came to 12 bases. CDR3 length equals 15 residues. The CDR3 is CASSSSRTVNTEAFF. The DNA for the CDR3 is TGTGCCAGCAGCTCCTCCCGGACAGTGAACACTGAAGCTTTCTTT. Full variable domain (rest looked up from reference TRBV11-2 and TRBJ1-1): EAGVAQSPRYKIIEKRQSVAFWCNPISGHATLYWYQQILGQGPKLLIQFQNNGVVDDSQLPKDRFSAERLKGVDSTLKIQPAKLEDSAVYLCASSSSRTVNTEAFFGQGTRLTVV.

This rearrangement joins TRBV27 to TRBJ2-1; TRBD2 matches 9 bases. The CDR3 has 15 residues. The trim removed 5 bases at V and 8 bases at J, leaving 10 bases unmatched. The germline V gene encodes CDR1 MNHEY and CDR2 SMNVEV (reference sequence). CDR3 in DNA: TGTGCCAGCAGTGTCACTAGCGGGTACGGGTATGAGCAGTTCTTC. Translating gives CASSVTSGYGYEQFF.

CDR3 region: CASSPQENYGYTF. The CDR3, as DNA: TGTGCCAGCAGTCCACAGGAGAACTATGGCTACACCTTC. The V gene is TRBV27, the J gene TRBJ1-2; D perhaps matches TRBD1 (5 bases). The CDR3 is 13 residues long. V lost 5 bases and J 2 bases, leaving 9 bases between the germline ends. The germline V gene encodes CDR1 MNHEY and CDR2 SMNVEV (reference sequence).